The 10 T cell receptor beta chains given below trace back to one sample, sequenced in a study of OX40 agonist ivuxolimab in advanced cancers. Generated by immunoSEQ multiplex PCR, the TCRdb table keeps only in-frame clones and is missing some. The sample has 25,000 to 30,000 clones; about 88% are singletons. The sequencing used CD4+ or CD8+ T cells sorted from blood, collected in a trial of the OX40 agonist ivuxolimab. These receptors came from an adult with an advanced solid tumor such as melanoma, head and neck, liver or kidney cancer.

The rearrangement uses TRBV7-2 and TRBJ2-1, with TRBD2 identical over 7 bases. J gave up 0 bases and V 7 bases, and 12 bases lay outside the gene matches. Per the germline V gene, CDR1 is SGHTA and CDR2 is FQGNSA. The length of the CDR3 is 17 residues. This CDR3 reads CASTTFQAGASYNEQFF. In DNA form, the CDR3 reads TGTGCCAGCACCACCTTTCAGGCGGGAGCCTCCTACAATGAGCAGTTCTTC. Filled out from reference TRBV7-2 and TRBJ2-1, the complete variable domain reads GAGVSQSPSNKVTEKGKDVELRCDPISGHTALYWYRQSLGQGLEFLIYFQGNSAPDKSGLPSDRFSAERTGGSVSTLTIQRTQQEDSAVYLCASTTFQAGASYNEQFFGPGTRLTVL.

The rearrangement links TRBV18 to TRBJ2-1; 8 bases match TRBD2. With V trimmed by 0 bases and J by 6 bases, 7 bases remained unmatched. Germline values: CDR1 KGHSH, CDR2 LQKENI. CDR3 length: 16 amino acids. The CDR3 nucleotides are TGTGCCAGCTCACCACCGGAGCGGGAGCTGGTCAATGAGCAGTTCTTC. It codes for CASSPPERELVNEQFF.

V usage is TRBV9 and J usage is TRBJ2-2; 13 nucleotides match TRBD2. The CDR3 runs 18 residues. Trimming cost V 0 bases and J 7 bases; bases outside gene matches: 9. Germline V gene lookup returns CDR1 SGDLS and CDR2 YYNGEE. The chain's CDR3 is CASSVAPGLAGVDGELFF. The DNA for the CDR3 is TGTGCCAGCAGCGTAGCTCCTGGACTAGCGGGAGTCGACGGGGAGCTGTTTTTT.

V and J are TRBV5-5 and TRBJ2-1; TRBD2 aligns across 7 bases. Per germline, CDR1 SGHKS and CDR2 YYEKEE (reference sequence). This CDR3 contains 14 residues. After removal of 5 bases from V and 8 bases from J, the junction contained 10 bases not matched to a gene. CDR3 protein: CASSSGLVRHEQFF. The CDR3 DNA is TGTGCCAGCAGTTCTGGACTAGTTCGGCATGAGCAGTTCTTC.

The rearrangement joins TRBV19 to TRBJ1-1; no clear D. This CDR3 is 12 amino acids long. Germline V gene data show CDR1 as LNHDA and CDR2 as SQIVND (reference sequence). Trimming removed 5 bases at V and 2 bases at J, with 6 bases between. The CDR3 here is CASSVDNTEAFF. CDR3 in DNA: TGTGCCAGTAGTGTCGATAACACTGAAGCTTTCTTT.

A few counts support this clone. J is TRBJ2-7 and V is TRBV9; 8 bases are shared with TRBD2. V shed 2 bases and J 2 bases; nucleotides not matched to a gene: 6. This CDR3 has 15 amino acids. The V gene's germline CDR1 is SGDLS and CDR2 YYNGEE. This CDR3 reads CASSVSPGGTYEQYF. Here the CDR3 DNA reads TGTGCCAGCAGCGTGTCCCCGGGAGGGACCTACGAGCAGTACTTC.

The V gene is TRBV7-9, the J gene TRBJ1-5; D might be TRBD1 (6 bases). Germline lookup yields CDR1 SEHNR and CDR2 FQNEAQ (reference sequence). The CDR3 contains 14 residues. Trimming pared 5 bases from V and 3 bases from J, leaving 11 bases between. CDR3 coding DNA: TGTGCCAGCAGCATGACAGGTAACAATCAGCCCCAGCATTTT. The encoded protein is CASSMTGNNQPQHF. Together with reference TRBV7-9 and TRBJ1-5, the CDR3 gives the full variable domain: DTGVSQNPRHKITKRGQNVTFRCDPISEHNRLYWYRQTLGQGPEFLTYFQNEAQLEKSRLLSDRFSAERPKGSFSTLEIQRTEQGDSAMYLCASSMTGNNQPQHFGDGTRLSIL.

This clone was detected only once. V usage is TRBV9 and J usage is TRBJ1-5; unclear D gene. Germline values: CDR1 SGDLS, CDR2 YYNGEE. The CDR3 covers 13 residues. The germline V and J ends were trimmed by 0 bases and 1 base, with 2 bases remaining between them. The CDR3 DNA sequence: TGTGCCAGCAGCGTAGGGAGCAATCAGCCCCAGCATTTT. It specifies CASSVGSNQPQHF.

The rearrangement joins TRBV7-9 to TRBJ2-1, with D uncertain. Trimming removed 4 bases from V and 4 bases from J, with 14 bases in between. The CDR3 totals 15 residues. Germline-derived CDR1 and CDR2 are SEHNR and FQNEAQ (reference sequence). The chain's CDR3 is CASSYWNTEYNEQFF. CDR3 nucleotides: TGTGCCAGCAGCTATTGGAACACAGAGTACAATGAGCAGTTCTTC.

The chain combines TRBV27 with TRBJ2-1, with 11 bases fitting TRBD2. V was pared by 7 bases and J by 1 base, with 3 bases of the junction left unmatched. CDR1 and CDR2 from the germline V gene are MNHEY and SMNVEV (reference sequence). This CDR3 has 15 amino acids. In DNA form, the CDR3 reads TGTGCCAGCATTAGACTAGCGGGATCCTACAATGAGCAGTTCTTC. Amino acid sequence: CASIRLAGSYNEQFF.